The 4 T cell receptor beta chains in this list originate from one sample, sequenced in a study of T cell repertoires in cytomegalovirus infection. These TCRs' antigens remain unknown. MiXCR, applied by TCRdb to the reads, yields one record per CDR3 protein. The sample carries a few hundred thousand distinct CDR3 sequences, 20% to 25% recorded once. This sample comprised cultured PBMCs, obtained from culture after CMV antigen stimulation. The source of these receptors is a human donor in good health (CMV status not recorded). Some clones in this sample may be carry-over from other donors' samples.

This clonotype was detected only a few times. The J gene is TRBJ1-1, the V gene TRBV20-1; D may be TRBD1 (5 bases). With 0 bases removed from V and 11 bases from J, the gap between germline ends came to 16 bases. The CDR3 has 13 residues. Germline CDR1 reads DFQATT; CDR2 reads SNEGSKA (reference sequence). The CDR3 DNA follows: TGCAGTGCTAGAGATCCGGGCAGGGAGCGGGCTTTCTTT. Protein sequence: CSARDPGRERAFF.

On this clonotype: One base away lies a much larger clone, so this may be a sequencing read error. V is TRBV4-2 and J is TRBJ2-5; TRBD2 agrees at 13 bases. The length of the CDR3 is 16 residues. CDR1 and CDR2 (germline): LGHNA, YNFKEQ. The CDR3 region is CACSSGLAGVGETQYF. CDR3 in DNA: TGTGCCTGCAGCTCAGGACTAGCGGGAGTAGGTGAGACCCAGTACTTC.

The J gene is TRBJ1-2, the V gene TRBV15; a weak D match, TRBD1 (5 bases). Trimming pared 1 base from V and 8 bases from J, leaving 11 bases between. The CDR3 runs 13 residues. Per germline, CDR1 LNHNV and CDR2 YYDKDF (reference sequence). In nucleotides, the CDR3 is TGTGCCACCAGCAGAGGGGAGGGGCTGGGCTACACCTTC. It encodes CATSRGEGLGYTF.

On this clonotype itself: One end of the junction does not line up with germline, which may come from a read error. The chain employs TRBV7-7 and TRBJ2-3; D gene uncertain. CDR1 is SSHAT, CDR2 FNYEAQ, per germline (reference sequence). The CDR3 consists of 13 residues. CDR3 amino acids: CASSPYLTDTQYF. For the CDR3, the DNA is TGTGCTAGCAGCCCCTACTTGACGGATACGCAGTATTTT.